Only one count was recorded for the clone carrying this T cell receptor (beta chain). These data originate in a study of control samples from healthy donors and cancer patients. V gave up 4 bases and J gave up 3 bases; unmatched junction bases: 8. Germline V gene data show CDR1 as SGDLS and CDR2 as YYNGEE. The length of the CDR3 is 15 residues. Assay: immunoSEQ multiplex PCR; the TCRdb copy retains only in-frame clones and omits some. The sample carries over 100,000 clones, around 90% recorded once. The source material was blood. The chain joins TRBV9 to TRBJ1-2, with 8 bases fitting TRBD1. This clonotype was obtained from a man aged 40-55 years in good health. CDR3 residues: CASSLATGADYGYTF. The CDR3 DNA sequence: TGTGCCAGCAGCCTCGCGACAGGGGCAGACTATGGCTACACCTTC.